One T cell receptor beta chain is described in this entry. No antigen is known for it. PCR primers comprised 60 Vbeta and 13 Jbeta primers. Here immunoSEQ multiplex PCR was the method, and the copy in TCRdb shows in-frame clones only, minus some. This sample's clone table lists approximately 110,000 clones. The record originates from a study of cytomegalovirus exposure and HLA in healthy donors. Background on the study: An early release of data contained tens of millions of unique TCRs, which came from HLA-typed donors. Study-wide points: Cytomegalovirus-associated TCR beta chains were listed, numbering around 150. Prediction of most subjects' HLA-A and HLA-B alleles by TCR beta sequences was reportedly accurate.

Germline V lookup: CDR1 MNHEY, CDR2 SMNVEV (reference sequence). The CDR3 is made up of 16 amino acids. V lost 7 bases to trimming and J lost 4 bases; unmatched junction nucleotides: 12. This receptor was taken from a man aged 40-49 years in good health and CMV-seronegative. Material for sequencing was PBMCs. This rearrangement joins TRBV27 to TRBJ2-3, with TRBD2 matching over 9 bases. CDR3 region: CASKRLAGIGPDTQYF. CDR3 nucleotides: TGTGCCAGCAAACGGCTAGCGGGAATTGGGCCAGATACGCAGTATTTT.